This T cell receptor beta chain was captured in a study of cytomegalovirus exposure and HLA in healthy donors. Study in general: T cells numbering approximately 170 million yielded 95 million to 140 million unique TCR beta sequences in an earlier analysis.

This clone was observed a few times. Its antigen is unidentified. Researchers ran the PCR with 60 Vbeta and 13 Jbeta primers. This table comes from immunoSEQ multiplex PCR, and its TCRdb copy is limited to in-frame clones, with some not included. The sample lists about 100,000 clones; around 80% were seen once. The V gene's germline CDR1 is SGHDT and CDR2 YYEEEE. The CDR3 is made up of 13 amino acids. V was cut by 4 bases and J by 4 bases, with 11 bases left in between. Study results and limitations: Most of the TCR beta V segments (in an earlier analysis) were productive either about 90% or about 30% of the time.

The chain is built from TRBV5-6 and TRBJ1-1; D gene ambiguous. This TCR was sampled from a woman in her sixties or seventies in good health and CMV-seronegative. Sequenced material: PBMCs. DNA for the CDR3: TGTGCCAGCAGCGCGGGCGGGTTCACTGAAGCTTTCTTT. Its protein is CASSAGGFTEAFF.